This TCR beta chain came from a study of identical twins. TCRdb recomputed calls from the 5' RACE reads with MiXCR, one row per CDR3 protein. The sample yields under 1 million distinct CDR3 sequences, around an eighth seen once. The CDR3 runs to 15 residues. Trimming stripped 4 bases from V and 0 bases from J, with 12 bases between. In germline, CDR1 is SGHNT, CDR2 YYREEE (reference sequence). This sample also appeared in a second study, on yellow fever vaccine responses in identical twins. From that paper: Twins' T cell vaccine responses reportedly looked partly convergent, partly personalized.

The TCR sequence derives from a woman aged 18-35 years in good health. Sequencing was carried out using PBMCs. The rearrangement links TRBV5-4 to TRBJ2-3; D may be TRBD2 (6 bases). CDR3 residues: CASSLSGYSTDTQYF. The DNA of the CDR3 is TGTGCCAGCAGCCTAAGCGGGTATAGCACAGATACGCAGTATTTT.